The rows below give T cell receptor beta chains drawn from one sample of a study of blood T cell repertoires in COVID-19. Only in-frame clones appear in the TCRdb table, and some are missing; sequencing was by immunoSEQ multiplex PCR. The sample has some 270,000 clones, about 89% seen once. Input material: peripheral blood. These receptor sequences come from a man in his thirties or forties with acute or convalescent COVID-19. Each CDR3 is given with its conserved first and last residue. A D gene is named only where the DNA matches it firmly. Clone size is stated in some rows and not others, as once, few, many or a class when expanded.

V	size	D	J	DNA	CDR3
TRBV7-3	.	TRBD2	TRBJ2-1	TGTGCCAGCAGCCCCTTCACTAGCGGGGGTACCGGAGGTGAGCAGTTCTTC	CASSPFTSGGTGGEQFF
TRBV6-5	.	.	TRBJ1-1	TGTGCCAGCAGTTATTATCGACACGTGAACACTGAAGCTTTCTTT	CASSYYRHVNTEAFF
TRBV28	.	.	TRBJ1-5	TGTGCCAGCAGTTTGGAGTCAGGGTGGACCGGCAATCAGCCCCAGCATTTT	CASSLESGWTGNQPQHF
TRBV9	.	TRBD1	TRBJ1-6	TGTGCCAGCAGCAGTGGGACAGGTTTTTCACCCCTCCACTTT	CASSSGTGFSPLHF
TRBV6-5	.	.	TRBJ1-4	TGTGCCAGCAGGCCCCCGGGGGGCACGGAAAAACTGTTTTTT	CASRPPGGTEKLFF
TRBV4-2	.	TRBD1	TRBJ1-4	TGTGCCAGCAGCCAAGATCCGGGCAGGGGGCGTGAAAAACTGTTTTTT	CASSQDPGRGREKLFF
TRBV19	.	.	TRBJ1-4	TGTGCCAGTAGTATGACCCCAATTTTTTCAGGGGCCACGGGAGAAAAACTGTTTTTT	CASSMTPIFSGATGEKLFF
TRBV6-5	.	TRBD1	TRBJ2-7	TGTGCCAGCCGGGACAGAGGGTCCTACGAGCAGTACTTC	CASRDRGSYEQYF
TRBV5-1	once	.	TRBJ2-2	TGCGCCAGCACCTTGAGTGGGCAGGGCGGCACCGGGGAGCTGTTTTTT	CASTLSGQGGTGELFF
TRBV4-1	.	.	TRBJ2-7	TGCGCCAGCAGCCAGGTCCTCGGGGATACCTACGAGCAGTACTTC	CASSQVLGDTYEQYF
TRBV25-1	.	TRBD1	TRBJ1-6	TGTGCCAGCAGTGCCGGGACAGAAAATTCACCCCTCCACTTT	CASSAGTENSPLHF
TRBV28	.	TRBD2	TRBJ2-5	TGTGCCAGCAGTTTAAGGCTAGCGGGGGGAAAAGAGACCCAGTACTTC	CASSLRLAGGKETQYF
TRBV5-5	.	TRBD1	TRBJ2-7	TGTGCCAGCAGCCGGGACAGGACGCCTTACAACCCCTACGAGCAGTACTTC	CASSRDRTPYNPYEQYF
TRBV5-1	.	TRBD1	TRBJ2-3	TGCGCCAGCAGAGTAGACAGGGGCACAGATACGCAGTATTTT	CASRVDRGTDTQYF
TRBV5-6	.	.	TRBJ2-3	TGTGCCAGCAGCTTGGCGGCAGGGCTAGGCACAGATACGCAGTATTTT	CASSLAAGLGTDTQYF
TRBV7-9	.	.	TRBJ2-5	TGTGCCAGCAGCTTAGGGGCAGGAAATCAAGAGACCCAGTACTTC	CASSLGAGNQETQYF
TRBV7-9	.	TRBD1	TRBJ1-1	TGTGCCAGCAGCTGGGGCCTAGGACAGGGGTGGGGCACTGAAGCTTTCTTT	CASSWGLGQGWGTEAFF
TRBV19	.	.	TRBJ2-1	TGTGCCAGTAGTATTTCTGTGTACAATGAGCAGTTCTTC	CASSISVYNEQFF
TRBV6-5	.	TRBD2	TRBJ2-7	TGTGCCAGCAGTAGGACTAGCGGCCACTACGAGCAGTACTTC	CASSRTSGHYEQYF
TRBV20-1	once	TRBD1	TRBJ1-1	TGCAGTGCTAGTGGGACAGTTAGGGGTGAAGCTTTCTTT	CSASGTVRGEAFF
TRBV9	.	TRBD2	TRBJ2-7	TGTGCCAGCAGCGTAGGGACTAGCGGGGTGTACGAGCAGTACTTC	CASSVGTSGVYEQYF
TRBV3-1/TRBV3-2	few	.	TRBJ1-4	TGTGCCAGCAGCCCTCTCGGAGGTGAAAAACTGTTTTTT	CASSPLGGEKLFF
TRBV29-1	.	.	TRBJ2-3	TGCAGCGTTGAAGGACAGGTGATAGATACGCAGTATTTT	CSVEGQVIDTQYF